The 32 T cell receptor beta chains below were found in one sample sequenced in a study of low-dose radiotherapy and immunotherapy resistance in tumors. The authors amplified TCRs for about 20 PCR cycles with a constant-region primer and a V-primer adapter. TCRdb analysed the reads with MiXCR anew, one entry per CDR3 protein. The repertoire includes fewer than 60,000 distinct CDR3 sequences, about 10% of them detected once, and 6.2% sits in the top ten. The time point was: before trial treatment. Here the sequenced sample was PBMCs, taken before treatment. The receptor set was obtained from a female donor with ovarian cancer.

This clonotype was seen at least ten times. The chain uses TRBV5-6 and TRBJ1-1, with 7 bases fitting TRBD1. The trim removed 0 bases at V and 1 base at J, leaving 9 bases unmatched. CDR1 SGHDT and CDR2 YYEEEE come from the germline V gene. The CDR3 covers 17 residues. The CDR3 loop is CASSLASRAGGNTEAFF. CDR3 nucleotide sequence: TGTGCCAGCAGCTTGGCCTCTCGGGCAGGGGGGAACACTGAAGCTTTCTTT.

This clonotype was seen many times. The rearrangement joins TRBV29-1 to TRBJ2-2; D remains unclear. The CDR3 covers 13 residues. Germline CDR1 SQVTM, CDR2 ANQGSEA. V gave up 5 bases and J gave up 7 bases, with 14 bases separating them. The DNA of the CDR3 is TGCAGCGTTTTATTGGAGCCCATCGGGGAGCTGTTTTTT. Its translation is CSVLLEPIGELFF.

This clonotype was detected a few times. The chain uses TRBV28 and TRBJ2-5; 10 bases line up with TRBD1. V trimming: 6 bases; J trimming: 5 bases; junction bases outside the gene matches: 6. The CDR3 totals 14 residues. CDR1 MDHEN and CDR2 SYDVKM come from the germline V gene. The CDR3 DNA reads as TGTGCCAGCAGGGGACAGGGGCTGGTGGAGACCCAGTACTTC. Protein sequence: CASRGQGLVETQYF.

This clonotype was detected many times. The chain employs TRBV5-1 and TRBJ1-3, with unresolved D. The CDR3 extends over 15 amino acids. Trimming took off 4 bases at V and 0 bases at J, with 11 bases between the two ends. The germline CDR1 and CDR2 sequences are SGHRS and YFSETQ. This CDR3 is CASSPMDGSGNTIYF. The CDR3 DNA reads TGCGCCAGCAGCCCGATGGACGGCTCTGGAAACACCATATATTTT.

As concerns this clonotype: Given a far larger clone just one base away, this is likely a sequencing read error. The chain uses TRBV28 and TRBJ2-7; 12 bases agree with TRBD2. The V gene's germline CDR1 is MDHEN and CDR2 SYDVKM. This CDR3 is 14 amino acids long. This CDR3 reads CASTLAGGPYEQYF. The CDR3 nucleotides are TGTGCCAGCACCCTAGCGGGAGGGCCCTATGAGCAGTACTTC.

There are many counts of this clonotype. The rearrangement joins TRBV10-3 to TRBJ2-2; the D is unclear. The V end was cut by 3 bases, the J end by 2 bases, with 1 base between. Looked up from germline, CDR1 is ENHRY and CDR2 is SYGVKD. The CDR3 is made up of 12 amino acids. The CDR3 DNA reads TGTGCCATCAGTGACAACACCGGGGAGCTGTTTTTT. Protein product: CAISDNTGELFF.

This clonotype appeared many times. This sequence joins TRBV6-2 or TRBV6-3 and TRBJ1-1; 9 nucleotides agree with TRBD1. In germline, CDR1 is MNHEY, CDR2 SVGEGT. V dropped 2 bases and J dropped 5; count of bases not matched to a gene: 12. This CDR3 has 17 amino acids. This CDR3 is CASSYPGQGLVNTEAFF. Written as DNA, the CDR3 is TGTGCCAGCAGTTACCCGGGACAGGGACTTGTTAATACTGAAGCTTTCTTT.

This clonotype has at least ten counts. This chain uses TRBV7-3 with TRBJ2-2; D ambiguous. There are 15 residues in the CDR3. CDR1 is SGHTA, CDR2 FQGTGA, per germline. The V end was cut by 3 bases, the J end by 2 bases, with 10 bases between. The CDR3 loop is CASSLGLGNTGELFF. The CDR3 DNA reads TGTGCCAGCAGCTTGGGTTTGGGCAACACCGGGGAGCTGTTTTTT.

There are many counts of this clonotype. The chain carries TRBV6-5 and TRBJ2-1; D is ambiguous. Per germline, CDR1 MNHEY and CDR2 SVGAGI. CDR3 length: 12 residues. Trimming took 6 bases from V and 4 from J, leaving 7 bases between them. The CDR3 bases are TGTGCCAGCAGGACACTATACAATGAGCAGTTCTTC. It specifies CASRTLYNEQFF.

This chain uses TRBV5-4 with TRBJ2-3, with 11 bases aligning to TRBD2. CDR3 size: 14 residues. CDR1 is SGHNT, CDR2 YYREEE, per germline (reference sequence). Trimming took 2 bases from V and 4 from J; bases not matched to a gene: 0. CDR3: CASSFSGRADTQYF. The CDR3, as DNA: TGTGCCAGCAGCTTTAGCGGGAGGGCAGATACGCAGTATTTT.

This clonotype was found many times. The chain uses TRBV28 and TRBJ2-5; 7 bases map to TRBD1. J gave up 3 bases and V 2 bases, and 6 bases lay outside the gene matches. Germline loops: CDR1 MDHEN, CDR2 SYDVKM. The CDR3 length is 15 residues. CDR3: CASSLGWDRKETQYF. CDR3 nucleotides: TGTGCCAGCAGTTTAGGGTGGGACAGAAAAGAGACCCAGTACTTC.

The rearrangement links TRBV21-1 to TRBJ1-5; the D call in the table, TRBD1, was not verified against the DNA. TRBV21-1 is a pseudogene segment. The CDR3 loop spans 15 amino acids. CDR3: CASTLRGTHHQPQHF. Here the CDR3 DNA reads TGTGCCAGCACCTTAAGGGGGACACACCATCAGCCCCAGCATTTT.

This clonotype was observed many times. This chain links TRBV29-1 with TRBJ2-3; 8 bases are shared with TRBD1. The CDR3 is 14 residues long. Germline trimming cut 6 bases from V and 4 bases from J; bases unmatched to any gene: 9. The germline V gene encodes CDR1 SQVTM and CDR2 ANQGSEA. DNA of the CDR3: TGCAGCGTAGCTGACAGGGGCAGCGCAGATACGCAGTATTTT. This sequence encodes CSVADRGSADTQYF.

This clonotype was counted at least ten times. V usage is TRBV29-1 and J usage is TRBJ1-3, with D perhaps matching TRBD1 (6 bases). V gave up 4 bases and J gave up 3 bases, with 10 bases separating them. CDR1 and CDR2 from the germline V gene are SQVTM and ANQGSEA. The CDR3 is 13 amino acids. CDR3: CSVGGGGGNTIYF. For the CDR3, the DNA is TGCAGCGTTGGGGGGGGCGGTGGAAACACCATATATTTT.

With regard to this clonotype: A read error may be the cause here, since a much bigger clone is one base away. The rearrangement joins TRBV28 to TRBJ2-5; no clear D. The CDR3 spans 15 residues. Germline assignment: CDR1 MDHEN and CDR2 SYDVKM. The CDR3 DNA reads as TGTGCCGGCAGTACCAGGCAGGCCTACCAAGAGACCCAGTACTTC. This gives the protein CAGSTRQAYQETQYF.

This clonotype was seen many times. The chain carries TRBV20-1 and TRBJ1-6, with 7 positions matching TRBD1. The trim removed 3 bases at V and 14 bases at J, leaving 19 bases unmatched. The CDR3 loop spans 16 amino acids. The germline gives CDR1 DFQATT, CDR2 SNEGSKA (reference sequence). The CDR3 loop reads CSAREWGQPQVGSLHF. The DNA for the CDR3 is TGCAGTGCTAGGGAATGGGGACAGCCACAAGTAGGGTCCCTCCACTTT.

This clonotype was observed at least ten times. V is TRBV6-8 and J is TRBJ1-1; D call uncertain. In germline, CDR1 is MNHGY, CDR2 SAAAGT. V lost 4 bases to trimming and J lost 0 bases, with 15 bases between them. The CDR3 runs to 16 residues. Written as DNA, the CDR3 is TGTGCCAGCAGTTCCCCTGTAGGAGCAATGAACACTGAAGCTTTCTTT. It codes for CASSSPVGAMNTEAFF.

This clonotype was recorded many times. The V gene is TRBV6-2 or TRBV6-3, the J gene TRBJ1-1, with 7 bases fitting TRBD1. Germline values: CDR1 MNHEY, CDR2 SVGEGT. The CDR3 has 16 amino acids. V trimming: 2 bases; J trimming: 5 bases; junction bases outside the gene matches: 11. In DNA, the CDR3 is TGTGCCAGCAGTTACCCCAGGCCAGGGGGAAAAACTGAAGCTTTCTTT. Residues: CASSYPRPGGKTEAFF.

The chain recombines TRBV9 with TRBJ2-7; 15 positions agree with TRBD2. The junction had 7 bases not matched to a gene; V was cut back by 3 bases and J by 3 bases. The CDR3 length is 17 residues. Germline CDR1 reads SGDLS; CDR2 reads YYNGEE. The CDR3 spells CASSAGLAGGPGYEQYF. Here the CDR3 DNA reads TGTGCCAGCAGCGCTGGACTAGCGGGGGGGCCTGGCTACGAGCAGTACTTC.

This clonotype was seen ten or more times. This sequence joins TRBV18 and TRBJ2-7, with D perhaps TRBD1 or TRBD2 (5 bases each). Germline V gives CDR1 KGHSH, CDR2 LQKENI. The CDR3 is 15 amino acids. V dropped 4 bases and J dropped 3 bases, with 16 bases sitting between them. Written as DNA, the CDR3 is TGTGCCAGCTCACAACGGGACGGTTCTTACTACGAGCAGTACTTC. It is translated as CASSQRDGSYYEQYF.

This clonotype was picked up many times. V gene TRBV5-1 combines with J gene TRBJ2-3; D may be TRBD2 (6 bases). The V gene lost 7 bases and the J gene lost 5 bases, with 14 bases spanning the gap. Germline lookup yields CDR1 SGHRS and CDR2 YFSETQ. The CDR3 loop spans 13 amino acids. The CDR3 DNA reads TGCGCCAGCCGGTCTGTCGGGGGAGATACGCAGTATTTT. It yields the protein CASRSVGGDTQYF.

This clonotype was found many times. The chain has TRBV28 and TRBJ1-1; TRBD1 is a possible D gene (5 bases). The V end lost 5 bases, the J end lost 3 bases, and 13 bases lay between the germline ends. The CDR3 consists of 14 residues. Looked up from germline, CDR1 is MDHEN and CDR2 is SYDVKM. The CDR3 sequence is CASSAPGRYTEAFF. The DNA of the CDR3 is TGTGCCAGCAGTGCCCCAGGGAGGTACACTGAAGCTTTCTTT.

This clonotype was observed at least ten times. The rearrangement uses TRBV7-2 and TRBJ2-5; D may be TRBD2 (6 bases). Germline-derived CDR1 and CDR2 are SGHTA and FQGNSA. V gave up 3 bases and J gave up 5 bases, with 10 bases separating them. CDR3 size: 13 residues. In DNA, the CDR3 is TGTGCCAGCAGCTTGACACTAGCCGAGACCCAGTACTTC. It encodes CASSLTLAETQYF.

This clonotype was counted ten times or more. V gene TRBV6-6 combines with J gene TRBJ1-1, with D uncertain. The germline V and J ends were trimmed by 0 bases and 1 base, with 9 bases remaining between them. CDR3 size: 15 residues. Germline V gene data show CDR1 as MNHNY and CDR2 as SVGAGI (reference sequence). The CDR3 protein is CASSYSFAENTEAFF. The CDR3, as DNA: TGTGCCAGCAGTTACTCGTTTGCCGAGAACACTGAAGCTTTCTTT.

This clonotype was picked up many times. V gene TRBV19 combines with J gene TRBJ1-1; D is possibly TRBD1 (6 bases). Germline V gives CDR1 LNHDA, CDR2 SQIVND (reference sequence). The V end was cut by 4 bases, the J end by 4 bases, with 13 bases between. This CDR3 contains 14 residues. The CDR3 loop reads CASSTQGWGTEAFF. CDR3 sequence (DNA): TGTGCCAGTAGTACACAGGGATGGGGCACTGAAGCTTTCTTT.

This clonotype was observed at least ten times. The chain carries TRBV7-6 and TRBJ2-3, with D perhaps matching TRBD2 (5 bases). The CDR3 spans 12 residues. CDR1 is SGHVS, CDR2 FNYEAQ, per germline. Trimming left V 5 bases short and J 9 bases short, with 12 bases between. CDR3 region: CASSPDSLTQYF. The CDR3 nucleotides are TGTGCCAGCAGCCCGGACTCCTTAACGCAGTATTTT. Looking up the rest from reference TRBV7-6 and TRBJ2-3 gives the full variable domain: GAGVSQSPRYKVTKRGQDVALRCDPISGHVSLYWYRQALGQGPEFLTYFNYEAQQDKSGLPNDRFSAERPEGSISTLTIQRTEQRDSAMYRCASSPDSLTQYFGPGTRLTVL.

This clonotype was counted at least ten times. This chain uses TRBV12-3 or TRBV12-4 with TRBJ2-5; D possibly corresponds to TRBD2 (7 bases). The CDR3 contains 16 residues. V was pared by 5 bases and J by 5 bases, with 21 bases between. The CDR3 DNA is TGTGCCAGCAGTCGCCCTAGAGGGGGGGCGCGGGAGACCCAGTACTTC. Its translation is CASSRPRGGARETQYF.

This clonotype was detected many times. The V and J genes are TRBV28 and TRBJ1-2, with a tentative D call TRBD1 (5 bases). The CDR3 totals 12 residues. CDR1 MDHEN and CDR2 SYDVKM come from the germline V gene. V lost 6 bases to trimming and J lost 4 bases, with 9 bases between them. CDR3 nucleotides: TGTGCCAGCAGAGATCAGGGCTATGGCTACACCTTC. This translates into CASRDQGYGYTF.

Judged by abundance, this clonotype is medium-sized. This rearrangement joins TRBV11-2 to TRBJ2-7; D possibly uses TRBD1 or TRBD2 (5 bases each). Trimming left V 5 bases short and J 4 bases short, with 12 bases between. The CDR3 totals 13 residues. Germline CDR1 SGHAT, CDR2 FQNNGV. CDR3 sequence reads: CASSPGTAYEQYF. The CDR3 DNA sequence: TGTGCCAGCAGCCCCGGGACGGCATACGAGCAGTACTTC.

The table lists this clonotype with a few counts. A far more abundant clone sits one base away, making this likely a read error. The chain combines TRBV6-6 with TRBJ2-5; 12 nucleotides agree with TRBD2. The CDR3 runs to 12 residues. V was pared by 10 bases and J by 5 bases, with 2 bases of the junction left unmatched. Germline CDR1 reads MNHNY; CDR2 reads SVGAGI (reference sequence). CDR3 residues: CATSGGDETQYF. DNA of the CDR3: TGTGCCACTAGCGGGGGGGATGAGACCCAGTACTTC.

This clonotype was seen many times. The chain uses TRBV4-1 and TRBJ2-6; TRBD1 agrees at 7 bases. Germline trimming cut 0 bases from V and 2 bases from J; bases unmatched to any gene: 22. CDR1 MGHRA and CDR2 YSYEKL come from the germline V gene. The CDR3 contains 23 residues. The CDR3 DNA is TGCGCCAGCAGCCAAGATCTCCTGGCTGGACCGGGACAGTGGTCTCCTGGGGCCAACGTCCTGACTTTC. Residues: CASSQDLLAGPGQWSPGANVLTF.

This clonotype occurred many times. CDR3 loop: CSATTGGVRGYTF. The DNA for the CDR3 is TGCAGTGCCACGACAGGGGGCGTTAGAGGCTACACCTTC. The rearrangement uses TRBV20-1 and TRBJ1-2; 10 bases agree with TRBD1. V gave up 6 bases and J gave up 8 bases; unmatched junction bases: 9. Germline-derived CDR1 and CDR2 are DFQATT and SNEGSKA (reference sequence). The length of the CDR3 is 13 residues.